The 25 T cell receptor beta chains in this list originate from one sample, sequenced in a study of cytomegalovirus exposure and HLA in healthy donors. The PCR used 60 Vbeta and 13 Jbeta primers. Clones were read by immunoSEQ multiplex PCR, and TCRdb kept only the in-frame ones, dropping some. The table includes roughly 120,000 clones, approximately 80% detected once. The material sequenced was PBMCs. These receptor sequences come from a human donor in good health.

This clone was seen just once. V is TRBV2 and J is TRBJ2-7; the match to TRBD1 covers 9 bases. After removal of 5 bases from V and 4 bases from J, the junction contained 6 bases not matched to a gene. Germline assignment: CDR1 SNHLY and CDR2 FYNNEI. The CDR3 contains 14 residues. The CDR3 nucleotides read TGTGCCAGCAGTAGACAGGGGGATAATTACGAGCAGTACTTC. As protein: CASSRQGDNYEQYF. The full variable domain, rest sourced from reference TRBV2 and TRBJ2-7, is EPEVTQTPSHQVTQMGQEVILRCVPISNHLYFYWYRQILGQKVEFLVSFYNNEISEKSEIFDDQFSVERPDGSNFTLKIRSTKLEDSAMYFCASSRQGDNYEQYFGPGTRLTVT.

This chain links TRBV7-6 with TRBJ2-2, with 9 bases that match TRBD1. Germline values: CDR1 SGHVS, CDR2 FNYEAQ. There are 14 residues in the CDR3. Trimming removed 6 bases from V and 4 bases from J; junction bases left unmatched: 3. The chain's CDR3 is CASRQGAGTGELFF. The CDR3 coding sequence is TGTGCCAGCAGACAGGGGGCGGGCACCGGGGAGCTGTTTTTT.

The CDR3 coding sequence is TGTGCCAGCAGCTTAGGGCAGGGTCCAGAAGCTTTCTTT. As protein: CASSLGQGPEAFF. This rearrangement joins TRBV7-9 to TRBJ1-1; a weak D match, TRBD1 (5 bases). The germline V and J ends were trimmed by 1 base and 8 bases, with 11 bases remaining between them. Germline-derived CDR1 and CDR2 are SEHNR and FQNEAQ (reference sequence). This CDR3 is built from 13 residues.

V usage is TRBV27 and J usage is TRBJ2-5; possibly TRBD1 for D (6 bases). This CDR3 has 15 residues. Trimming removed 3 bases from V and 2 bases from J, with 13 bases in between. Germline V gene data show CDR1 as MNHEY and CDR2 as SMNVEV (reference sequence). The DNA of the CDR3 is TGTGCCAGCAGTTTCCGCCCGGACAGTCAAGAGACCCAGTACTTC. Protein product: CASSFRPDSQETQYF.

The genes are TRBV10-2 and TRBJ2-3, with D possibly TRBD2 on 5 matching bases. Germline CDR1 WSHSY, CDR2 SAAADI. The length of the CDR3 is 14 residues. V dropped 6 bases and J dropped 2 bases, with 12 bases sitting between them. CDR3 protein: CASSSLGLTDTQYF. The CDR3 DNA reads as TGCGCCAGCAGCTCTTTAGGACTCACAGATACGCAGTATTTT.

J is TRBJ1-1 and V is TRBV6-1, with D unclear. In germline, CDR1 is MNHNS, CDR2 SASEGT. This CDR3 spans 15 amino acids. The V end lost 6 bases, the J end lost 1 base, and 15 bases lay between the germline ends. This chain's CDR3 is CASREALAKNTEAFF. CDR3 DNA sequence: TGTGCCAGCAGGGAGGCCTTGGCAAAGAACACTGAAGCTTTCTTT.

This clone showed up just a few times. The chain is built from TRBV12-5 and TRBJ1-4; possibly TRBD1 for D (5 bases). The CDR3 contains 16 residues. Germline V gives CDR1 LGHNT, CDR2 FRNRAP. The germline V and J ends were trimmed by 5 bases and 4 bases, with 17 bases remaining between them. The CDR3 sequence: CASGRTTGNLNEKLFF. CDR3 in DNA: TGTGCTAGTGGTCGAACCACAGGAAACCTTAATGAAAAACTGTTTTTT.

This clone was found a few times. The chain joins TRBV4-1 to TRBJ1-3; maybe TRBD1 (6 bases). The CDR3 has 16 amino acids. The V end was cut by 1 base, the J end by 2 bases, with 12 bases between. Germline V gene lookup returns CDR1 MGHRA and CDR2 YSYEKL. As DNA, the CDR3 is TGCGCCAGCAGCCAAGTTTGGACAGAGGCTGGAAACACCATATATTTT. Its protein product is CASSQVWTEAGNTIYF.

On this clone: Sequence at one end of the junction differs from germline and may be a read error. The V and J genes are TRBV7-7 and TRBJ2-2; 8 bases align to TRBD2. In germline, CDR1 is SSHAT, CDR2 FNYEAQ (reference sequence). This CDR3 region has 15 residues. The CDR3 loop reads CASSLTGGAAGELFF. CDR3 in DNA: TGTGCTAGCAGCTTAACGGGGGGGGCCGCCGGGGAGCTGTTTTTT.

The chain has TRBV5-1 and TRBJ1-1; 8 positions agree with TRBD1. The germline gives CDR1 SGHRS, CDR2 YFSETQ. The CDR3 spans 16 residues. Trimming cost V 0 bases and J 0 bases; bases outside gene matches: 4. CDR3 nucleotide sequence: TGCGCCAGCAGCTTGGGGGGACAGGTGATGAACACTGAAGCTTTCTTT. Amino acids: CASSLGGQVMNTEAFF. The entire variable domain, with the rest obtained from reference TRBV5-1 and TRBJ1-1, is as follows: KAGVTQTPRYLIKTRGQQVTLSCSPISGHRSVSWYQQTPGQGLQFLFEYFSETQRNKGNFPGRFSGRQFSNSRSEMNVSTLELGDSALYLCASSLGGQVMNTEAFFGQGTRLTVV.

The rearrangement links TRBV7-2 to TRBJ1-1; D not certain. V dropped 5 bases and J dropped 4 bases, with 20 bases sitting between them. This CDR3 has 16 residues. Germline V gene sequence: CDR1 SGHTA, CDR2 FQGNSA. CDR3 protein: CASSPFGYGTGTEAFF. Written as DNA, the CDR3 is TGTGCCAGCAGCCCTTTTGGCTATGGAACGGGCACTGAAGCTTTCTTT.

CDR3 region: CASSRVGGQVAEAFF. DNA for the CDR3: TGTGCCAGCAGCCGGGTGGGGGGGCAAGTGGCTGAAGCTTTCTTT. The chain is built from TRBV13 and TRBJ1-1, with a tentative D call TRBD1 (6 bases). CDR3 length: 15 residues. The germline V gene has CDR1 PRHDT and CDR2 FYEKMQ (reference sequence). V was pared by 5 bases and J by 6 bases, with 19 bases between.

V and J are TRBV7-8 and TRBJ2-7; no clear D gene. CDR3 length: 13 residues. Trimming left V 1 base short and J 0 bases short, with 4 bases between. Germline V CDR1 and CDR2: SGHVS, FQNEAQ. CDR3 sequence: CASSLDSSYEQYF. The CDR3 DNA follows: TGTGCCAGCAGCTTAGACAGCTCCTACGAGCAGTACTTC.

The chain couples TRBV19 to TRBJ2-2, with 13 positions matching TRBD2. The CDR3 runs 17 residues. Germline V CDR1 and CDR2: LNHDA, SQIVND (reference sequence). The ends lost 7 bases at V and 1 base at J; junction bases unmatched: 6. The CDR3 DNA sequence: TGTGCCAGTACTCGACTAGCGGGGGGCTGGAACACCGGGGAGCTGTTTTTT. Its translation: CASTRLAGGWNTGELFF.

A note on this clone: One end of the junction varies from germline; a read error may be responsible. The chain combines TRBV7-9 with TRBJ1-4, with D unresolved. The CDR3 has 12 amino acids. Germline V lookup: CDR1 SEHNR, CDR2 FQNEAQ (reference sequence). The CDR3 protein is CSSRSTNEKLFF. Written as DNA, the CDR3 is TGTTCCAGCAGGTCGACTAATGAAAAACTGTTTTTT.

V gene TRBV28 combines with J gene TRBJ2-1; D is perhaps TRBD1 (5 bases). CDR3 length: 16 amino acids. Between the trimmed V and J ends, which lost 2 bases and 1 base, there was a span of 12 bases. The germline CDR1 and CDR2 sequences are MDHEN and SYDVKM. The CDR3 region is CASSLPGHRSYNEQFF. The CDR3 region has the DNA TGTGCCAGCAGTTTACCCGGACACCGATCCTACAATGAGCAGTTCTTC.

This rearrangement joins TRBV7-9 to TRBJ1-2; D possibly corresponds to TRBD1 (6 bases). Germline V gene sequence: CDR1 SEHNR, CDR2 FQNEAQ (reference sequence). CDR3 length: 16 residues. V was cut by 5 bases and J by 3 bases, with 19 bases left in between. The chain's CDR3 is CASSGFTGKDDYGYTF. The CDR3 DNA is TGTGCCAGCAGCGGATTCACAGGGAAAGACGACTATGGCTACACCTTC.

V usage is TRBV13 and J usage is TRBJ2-7; TRBD2 matches 8 bases. The CDR3 has 16 amino acids. Trimming cost V 5 bases and J 7 bases; bases outside gene matches: 16. Germline V gene sequence: CDR1 PRHDT, CDR2 FYEKMQ (reference sequence). CDR3 amino acids: CASSLAGGPTGGEQYF. CDR3 nucleotides: TGTGCCAGCAGCCTTGCGGGGGGACCCACGGGGGGAGAGCAGTACTTC.

The chain links TRBV28 to TRBJ2-7, with 10 bases aligning to TRBD1. The germline V gene encodes CDR1 MDHEN and CDR2 SYDVKM. The CDR3 totals 15 residues. Trimming at V came to 6 bases and at J to 2 bases, leaving 7 bases not matched to a gene. This CDR3 is CASRIGTGDTYEQYF. CDR3 sequence (DNA): TGTGCCAGCAGAATCGGGACAGGGGACACCTACGAGCAGTACTTC.

This rearrangement joins TRBV1 to TRBJ2-4; the D call of TRBD2 is as the table states it, not checked on the DNA. TRBV1 is given as a pseudogene. The CDR3 runs 17 residues. The CDR3 nucleotides read TGCACCAGCAGCCTTAGTAAACGGGGGGCCTTAGGAAACATTCAGTACTTC. Amino acid sequence: CTSSLSKRGALGNIQYF.

The genes are TRBV28 and TRBJ1-4; 8 nucleotides line up with TRBD1. Germline V gene sequence: CDR1 MDHEN, CDR2 SYDVKM. V shed 6 bases, J shed 0 bases, and the junction held 9 bases outside the gene matches. This CDR3 contains 17 residues. The CDR3 here is CASSEAGQETTNEKLFF. The CDR3 nucleotides are TGTGCCAGCAGCGAGGCGGGACAGGAAACAACTAATGAAAAACTGTTTTTT.

The V gene is TRBV2, the J gene TRBJ2-7; D perhaps matches TRBD1 (5 bases). Looked up from germline, CDR1 is SNHLY and CDR2 is FYNNEI. The CDR3 is made up of 12 amino acids. V lost 8 bases and J lost 3, with 11 bases in between. The CDR3 bases are TGTGCCAGCCAGGGTTTGTTCTACGAGCAGTACTTC. This gives the protein CASQGLFYEQYF.

The rearrangement joins TRBV7-9 to TRBJ1-4; 7 nucleotides align to TRBD1. Trimming at V came to 5 bases and at J to 12 bases, leaving 3 bases not matched to a gene. This CDR3 region has 11 residues. The germline CDR1 and CDR2 sequences are SEHNR and FQNEAQ (reference sequence). CDR3 nucleotides: TGTGCCAGCAGCCTCGGACAGGAACTGTTTTTT. It yields the protein CASSLGQELFF.

This chain uses TRBV6-5 with TRBJ2-3; 10 bases are a match to TRBD2. Germline assignment: CDR1 MNHEY and CDR2 SVGAGI. The CDR3 loop spans 16 amino acids. V trimming: 4 bases; J trimming: 2 bases; junction bases outside the gene matches: 6. For the CDR3, the DNA is TGTGCCAGCAGTTCGATAGCGGGGGGCCACACAGATACGCAGTATTTT. Residues: CASSSIAGGHTDTQYF.

This clone is a singleton in its sample. V gene TRBV25-1 combines with J gene TRBJ1-1, with D possibly TRBD1 on 6 matching bases. V dropped 2 bases and J dropped 7 bases, with 23 bases sitting between them. This CDR3 contains 17 residues. Germline V CDR1 and CDR2: MGHDK, SYGVNS. CDR3 DNA sequence: TGTGCCAGCAGTGAAAGTATAATCGGCAGGGGCTACAATGAAGCTTTCTTT. Its protein product is CASSESIIGRGYNEAFF.